Following are 30 T cell receptor beta chains from one sample sequenced in a study of cytomegalovirus exposure and HLA in healthy donors. The PCR used 60 Vbeta and 13 Jbeta primers. Sequencing used immunoSEQ multiplex PCR; TCRdb keeps in-frame clones, though not all of them. The table shows hundreds of thousands of clones, with almost 80% occurring only once. The sample comprised PBMCs. These receptors originate from a male donor in good health and CMV-seronegative.

As for this clone: Compared with germline, one end of the junction differs, possibly owing to a read error. This chain joins TRBV14 and TRBJ2-7, with D possibly matching TRBD1 (5 bases). Germline-derived CDR1 and CDR2 are SGHDN and FVKESK. The CDR3 is made up of 12 amino acids. CDR3: CASRDSSTEQCF. In nucleotides, the CDR3 is TGTGCCAGCAGAGACAGTTCTACCGAGCAGTGCTTC.

The table lists this clone with a few counts. The chain combines TRBV28 with TRBJ1-2; 9 nucleotides line up with TRBD1. V trimming: 4 bases; J trimming: 3 bases; junction bases outside the gene matches: 6. CDR1 and CDR2 (germline): MDHEN, SYDVKM. This CDR3 spans 15 amino acids. Written as DNA, the CDR3 is TGTGCCAGCAGTTCCACAGGGGGCGCGGACTATGGCTACACCTTC. It specifies CASSSTGGADYGYTF.

As regards this clone: The germline gene is not matched at one end of the junction; a read error may be the cause. The sample has other DNA sequences that encode this CDR3 too. CDR3 nucleotides: TGCGCCAGCAGCCCTGGCTCCGGCGTGCGGGACGAAAAACTGTTTTTC. This sequence encodes CASSPGSGVRDEKLFF. The chain recombines TRBV4-1 with TRBJ1-4, with a tentative D call TRBD1 (5 bases). The germline V gene has CDR1 MGHRA and CDR2 YSYEKL. This CDR3 contains 16 residues.

The chain links TRBV5-1 to TRBJ2-1; TRBD2 aligns across 8 bases. V was clipped by 0 bases and J by 4 bases; unmatched bases: 3. The V gene's germline CDR1 is SGHRS and CDR2 YFSETQ. This CDR3 is built from 15 residues. In DNA form, the CDR3 reads TGCGCCAGCAGCTTGGAGGCGGGAGGATACAATGAGCAGTTCTTC. Residues: CASSLEAGGYNEQFF.

This chain links TRBV5-4 with TRBJ2-7; 7 nucleotides agree with TRBD2. The CDR3 loop spans 14 amino acids. CDR1 SGHNT and CDR2 YYREEE come from the germline V gene (reference sequence). V trimming: 3 bases; J trimming: 4 bases; junction bases outside the gene matches: 7. Here the CDR3 reads CASSSTAGFYEQYF. CDR3 nucleotide sequence: TGTGCCAGCAGCTCGACAGCGGGGTTTTACGAGCAGTACTTC.

The chain recombines TRBV9 with TRBJ2-6, with D possibly TRBD2 on 6 matching bases. V dropped 2 bases and J dropped 8 bases, with 20 bases sitting between them. This CDR3 comprises 17 residues. The germline V gene has CDR1 SGDLS and CDR2 YYNGEE. The CDR3 nucleotides read TGTGCCAGCAGCGTCAAATCCGCGGGAAAGGGAACCAACGTCCTGACTTTC. Amino acid sequence: CASSVKSAGKGTNVLTF.

The chain carries TRBV27 and TRBJ2-5; 9 positions match TRBD2. The CDR3 is 18 residues long. V shed 2 bases, J shed 3 bases, and the junction held 13 bases outside the gene matches. Germline CDR1 MNHEY, CDR2 SMNVEV (reference sequence). The CDR3 DNA reads as TGTGCCAGCAGTTTAGGCAGTCTTGGCGGGAGGGGGAAAGAGACCCAGTACTTC. Translation: CASSLGSLGGRGKETQYF.

The chain combines TRBV6-5 with TRBJ2-4; 7 bases are shared with TRBD1. J was trimmed by 2 bases and V by 5 bases; bases with no gene match: 6. Germline V gene data show CDR1 as MNHEY and CDR2 as SVGAGI. CDR3 length: 15 residues. CDR3 region: CASSQGVGTKNIQYF. CDR3 bases: TGTGCCAGCAGTCAGGGGGTCGGGACCAAAAACATTCAGTACTTC.

This chain joins TRBV19 and TRBJ2-2; 10 bases agree with TRBD1. The V segment lost 6 bases and the J segment 6 bases; nucleotides outside the gene matches: 10. Germline CDR1 is LNHDA and CDR2 is SQIVND (reference sequence). There are 16 residues in the CDR3. CDR3 coding DNA: TGTGCCAGTAGCAAGTGGGGACAGGGGATCGCCGGGGAGCTGTTTTTT. It codes for CASSKWGQGIAGELFF.

J is TRBJ2-5 and V is TRBV4-1; D not resolved. The CDR3 is 15 residues long. Germline values: CDR1 MGHRA, CDR2 YSYEKL. The ends were cut back, 0 bases at V and 5 bases at J, with 13 bases in the middle. The DNA of the CDR3 is TGCGCCAGCAGCCAAGATCCAACTGGAGTGGAGACCCAGTACTTC. This codes for CASSQDPTGVETQYF.

The genes are TRBV28 and TRBJ2-5; TRBD2 matches 13 bases. From germline, CDR1 is MDHEN and CDR2 SYDVKM. The length of the CDR3 is 18 residues. V dropped 6 bases and J dropped 4; count of bases not matched to a gene: 14. CDR3 sequence reads: CASRTIFGLAGDRETQYF. The CDR3 DNA is TGTGCCAGCAGGACCATTTTTGGACTAGCGGGAGACAGAGAGACCCAGTACTTC.

The rearrangement uses TRBV10-2 and TRBJ2-2; TRBD2 might be the D (5 bases). V was clipped by 6 bases and J by 1 base, with 9 bases between them. The CDR3 totals 14 residues. Germline V lookup: CDR1 WSHSY, CDR2 SAAADI. CDR3 coding DNA: TGCGCCAGCAGGGGTGCGGGGAACACCGGGGAGCTGTTTTTT. Translated: CASRGAGNTGELFF.

The chain is built from TRBV5-1 and TRBJ2-2; 8 bases are a match to TRBD1. This CDR3 spans 14 amino acids. V was clipped by 6 bases and J by 5 bases; unmatched bases: 6. CDR1 is SGHRS and CDR2 is YFSETQ in the germline V gene. Written as DNA, the CDR3 is TGCGCCAGCAAGCAGGGGGCGCGGACCGGGGAGCTGTTTTTT. It is translated as CASKQGARTGELFF.

CDR3 amino acids: CASSLKGTGYTQYF. Here the CDR3 DNA reads TGTGCCAGCAGCTTAAAGGGAACGGGGTACACGCAGTATTTT. This chain uses TRBV7-3 with TRBJ2-3; perhaps TRBD2 as D (5 bases). CDR1 and CDR2 from the germline V gene are SGHTA and FQGTGA. V lost 1 base to trimming and J lost 9 bases, with 14 bases between them. The CDR3 is 14 amino acids. Based on the CDR3 plus reference TRBV7-3 and TRBJ2-3, the full variable domain is GAGVSQTPSNKVTEKGKYVELRCDPISGHTALYWYRQSLGQGPEFLIYFQGTGAADDSGLPNDRFFAVRPEGSVSTLKIQRTERGDSAVYLCASSLKGTGYTQYFGPGTRLTVL.

The chain has TRBV5-1 and TRBJ2-7; 14 bases are a match to TRBD2. Germline V gives CDR1 SGHRS, CDR2 YFSETQ. This CDR3 region has 18 residues. V lost 2 bases to trimming and J lost 0 bases; unmatched junction nucleotides: 7. In DNA, the CDR3 is TGCGCCAGCAGCTTCAGACTAGCGGGAGGGCCAAGCTCCTACGAGCAGTACTTC. This codes for CASSFRLAGGPSSYEQYF.

The chain has TRBV10-3 and TRBJ2-1; 7 nucleotides agree with TRBD1. The CDR3 has 16 amino acids. The V gene's germline CDR1 is ENHRY and CDR2 SYGVKD. The V segment lost 4 bases and the J segment 2 bases; nucleotides outside the gene matches: 8. The CDR3 is CAISATGRGTYNEQFF. CDR3 nucleotides: TGTGCCATCAGTGCCACGGGCAGGGGGACCTACAATGAGCAGTTCTTC.

This clone was observed a few times. V and J are TRBV9 and TRBJ1-2, with D uncertain. Germline CDR1 SGDLS, CDR2 YYNGEE. The CDR3 has 16 residues. V lost 4 bases, J lost 2 bases, and 18 bases lay in between. The DNA for the CDR3 is TGTGCCAGCAGCTCTCTTGGGGAGGGTAAGAACTATGGCTACACCTTC. Translating gives CASSSLGEGKNYGYTF.

The rearrangement links TRBV18 to TRBJ2-4, with D possibly TRBD1 on 5 matching bases. This CDR3 region has 16 residues. Germline-derived CDR1 and CDR2 are KGHSH and LQKENI. V was trimmed by 3 bases and J by 0 bases, leaving 12 bases between them. CDR3: CASSPGDSLAKNIQYF. The CDR3 bases are TGTGCCAGCTCACCGGGTGACAGTCTAGCCAAAAACATTCAGTACTTC.

The gene calls are TRBV11-2 and TRBJ2-5; D not certain. CDR3 length: 13 residues. The germline V gene has CDR1 SGHAT and CDR2 FQNNGV. V gave up 3 bases and J gave up 5 bases, with 10 bases separating them. This chain's CDR3 is CASSFRRGETQYF. The CDR3 DNA reads as TGTGCCAGCAGCTTCAGGCGTGGTGAGACCCAGTACTTC.

The chain has TRBV5-1 and TRBJ1-1; 8 nucleotides match TRBD1. The CDR3 totals 14 residues. V dropped 4 bases and J dropped 1; count of bases not matched to a gene: 3. Germline V lookup: CDR1 SGHRS, CDR2 YFSETQ. CDR3 nucleotide sequence: TGCGCCAGCAGCAGGGGACAGGAGAACACTGAAGCTTTCTTT. Encoded protein: CASSRGQENTEAFF.

The chain couples TRBV10-3 to TRBJ2-2; 10 bases line up with TRBD1. Germline trimming cut 2 bases from V and 5 bases from J; bases unmatched to any gene: 2. The CDR3 covers 15 residues. CDR1 ENHRY and CDR2 SYGVKD come from the germline V gene. CDR3 DNA sequence: TGTGCCATCAGTGAGGGGACAGGGGTTACCGGGGAGCTGTTTTTT. The encoded protein is CAISEGTGVTGELFF.

The CDR3 spells CASSLEMGANYGYTF. The CDR3 DNA is TGTGCCAGCAGCTTGGAAATGGGAGCTAACTATGGCTACACCTTC. The J gene is TRBJ1-2, the V gene TRBV5-6; D gene ambiguous. V lost 0 bases to trimming and J lost 0 bases, with 9 bases between them. Germline lookup yields CDR1 SGHDT and CDR2 YYEEEE. This CDR3 comprises 15 residues.

This chain joins TRBV28 and TRBJ2-5; possible D gene TRBD2, 5 bases. This CDR3 comprises 13 residues. Trimming left V 4 bases short and J 2 bases short, with 8 bases between. CDR1 is MDHEN, CDR2 SYDVKM, per germline. CDR3 in DNA: TGTGCCAGCAGTTCCGGGGTTCAAGAGACCCAGTACTTC. Protein product: CASSSGVQETQYF.

The genes are TRBV9 and TRBJ2-2, with D possibly TRBD1 on 6 matching bases. CDR1 SGDLS and CDR2 YYNGEE come from the germline V gene. V gave up 0 bases and J gave up 2 bases, with 8 bases separating them. This CDR3 has 15 amino acids. The CDR3 region is CASSVEQGNTGELFF. CDR3 DNA sequence: TGTGCCAGCAGCGTAGAACAGGGAAACACCGGGGAGCTGTTTTTT.

The chain employs TRBV5-1 and TRBJ1-5; the match to TRBD1 covers 8 bases. This CDR3 has 15 residues. The germline V gene encodes CDR1 SGHRS and CDR2 YFSETQ. With V trimmed by 4 bases and J by 5 bases, 8 bases remained unmatched. The CDR3 region has the DNA TGCGCCAGCAGCCTCACAGGGGGTAGGGATCAGCCCCAGCATTTT. This gives the protein CASSLTGGRDQPQHF.

The chain couples TRBV7-9 to TRBJ2-5; perhaps TRBD2 as D (6 bases). The J call may not be correct, given that the DNA end is closer to TRBJ2-7. CDR1 is SEHNR and CDR2 is FQNEAQ in the germline V gene (reference sequence). The CDR3 is 17 residues long. The CDR3 region has the DNA TGTGCCAGCAGCTCCCCCCCGTTGGGGACTTCTTCCTACGAGCAGTACTTC. Translation: CASSSPPLGTSSYEQYF.

This sequence joins TRBV18 and TRBJ2-7; 8 nucleotides align to TRBD2. The CDR3 is 14 amino acids. J was trimmed by 3 bases and V by 4 bases; bases with no gene match: 5. Germline CDR1 and CDR2: KGHSH and LQKENI. In nucleotides, the CDR3 is TGTGCCAGCTCACAGTCGGGACTAGGCTACGAGCAGTACTTC. Protein: CASSQSGLGYEQYF.

The chain has TRBV19 and TRBJ2-7, with TRBD1 identical over 10 bases. Unmatched junction bases numbered 7, after V lost 4 bases and J lost 7 bases. The CDR3 runs 14 residues. CDR1 and CDR2 from the germline V gene are LNHDA and SQIVND (reference sequence). CDR3 coding DNA: TGTGCCAGTAGTACCGGGGACAGGGGACGGGAGCAGTACTTC. Translating gives CASSTGDRGREQYF.

The chain combines TRBV6-5 with TRBJ1-2, with 7 bases that match TRBD1. The ends lost 4 bases at V and 3 bases at J; junction bases unmatched: 5. The CDR3 sequence is 14 residues long. CDR1 and CDR2 from the germline V gene are MNHEY and SVGAGI. The CDR3: CASSSPGQYYGYTF. CDR3 nucleotides: TGTGCCAGCAGTTCCCCGGGACAGTACTATGGCTACACCTTC.

For the CDR3, the DNA is TGTGCCAGCACGGAGACCGGGACTGGGACCTACGAGCAGTACTTC. It codes for CASTETGTGTYEQYF. V and J are TRBV5-4 and TRBJ2-7; possibly TRBD2 for D (6 bases). Germline V gene sequence: CDR1 SGHNT, CDR2 YYREEE (reference sequence). Trimming removed 6 bases at V and 2 bases at J, with 18 bases between. The CDR3 length is 15 residues.